Shown below are 28 T cell receptor beta chains from a single sample sequenced in a study of identifying expanded T cells in peripheral blood (dated by TCRdb to the late 2010s). Libraries were prepared through the immunoSEQ multiplex PCR assay. In TCRdb, the immuneACCESS table is reduced to in-frame sequences with V and J assigned. These tables do not hold every clone; where another copy was compared, an unresolved V gene accounts for under half, and the others remain unexplained. For this sample there are about 130,000 clones; 86% appear just once. Of the sample, roughly 7.9% falls within the top ten clones. The specimen was blood. These receptors all come from a person aged 18-70 years in good health.

The chain couples TRBV7-2 to TRBJ1-1; no reliable D call. CDR1 and CDR2 (germline): SGHTA, FQGNSA. The CDR3 length is 13 residues. V was clipped by 4 bases and J by 2 bases, with 8 bases between them. CDR3 residues: CASSYGRNTEAFF. CDR3 nucleotide sequence: TGTGCCAGCAGCTACGGACGTAACACTGAAGCTTTCTTT.

CDR3 nucleotide sequence: TGTGCCACCAGCAGAGATTGGGTGAACACTGAAGCTTTCTTT. Protein product: CATSRDWVNTEAFF. This chain joins TRBV15 and TRBJ1-1; D ambiguous. V was pared by 0 bases and J by 0 bases, with 5 bases between. CDR3 length equals 14 residues. CDR1 is LNHNV and CDR2 is YYDKDF in the germline V gene (reference sequence). The whole variable domain, filled in from reference TRBV15 and TRBJ1-1, reads DAMVIQNPRYQVTQFGKPVTLSCSQTLNHNVMYWYQQKSSQAPKLLFHYYDKDFNNEADTPDNFQSRRPNTSFCFLDIRSPGLGDTAMYLCATSRDWVNTEAFFGQGTRLTVV.

Only a few counts were recorded for this clone. The V gene is TRBV13, the J gene TRBJ2-1; D gene unclear. CDR3 length: 13 residues. Germline CDR1 is PRHDT and CDR2 is FYEKMQ (reference sequence). V was pared by 1 base and J by 9 bases, with 10 bases between. The CDR3 here is CASSLDAAGEQFF. Written as DNA, the CDR3 is TGTGCCAGCAGCTTAGATGCCGCCGGTGAGCAGTTCTTC.

This chain links TRBV6-5 with TRBJ1-1, with TRBD1 as a possible D gene (6 bases). Germline V gene data show CDR1 as MNHEY and CDR2 as SVGAGI. V was clipped by 6 bases and J by 5 bases, with 19 bases between them. This CDR3 comprises 15 residues. In nucleotides, the CDR3 is TGTGCCAGCAGATTCGCACAGGGAGGAAAGACTGAAGCTTTCTTT. It codes for CASRFAQGGKTEAFF.

This sequence joins TRBV7-2 and TRBJ1-1; D gene ambiguous. Trimming removed 5 bases from V and 1 base from J, with 11 bases in between. Germline CDR1 reads SGHTA; CDR2 reads FQGNSA. There are 14 residues in the CDR3. CDR3 nucleotide sequence: TGTGCCAGCAGCAGCGGACGGCAGAACACTGAAGCTTTCTTT. Translating gives CASSSGRQNTEAFF.

V gene TRBV30 combines with J gene TRBJ1-3, with D uncertain. This CDR3 comprises 14 residues. Germline-derived CDR1 and CDR2 are GTSNPN and SVGIG (reference sequence). V lost 2 bases, J lost 2 bases, and 10 bases lay in between. Here the CDR3 reads CAWSPPGAGNTIYF. The CDR3 DNA follows: TGTGCCTGGAGTCCCCCCGGGGCTGGAAACACCATATATTTT.

This clone was recorded only once. The chain combines TRBV9 with TRBJ2-1; TRBD2 matches at 7 bases. The trim removed 0 bases at V and 1 base at J, leaving 10 bases unmatched. This CDR3 contains 18 residues. Germline CDR1 SGDLS, CDR2 YYNGEE. DNA of the CDR3: TGTGCCAGCAGCGTAGGATTAGGCGGGAGAAGGTCCTACAATGAGCAGTTCTTC. It yields the protein CASSVGLGGRRSYNEQFF.

This sequence joins TRBV19 and TRBJ1-1; no firm D call. V was clipped by 5 bases and J by 1 base, with 11 bases between them. Looked up from germline, CDR1 is LNHDA and CDR2 is SQIVND (reference sequence). The CDR3 length is 14 residues. CDR3 sequence: CASSPGPGNTEAFF. CDR3 nucleotides: TGTGCCAGTAGTCCCGGCCCGGGGAACACTGAAGCTTTCTTT.

The sample holds one count of this clone. This chain connects TRBV28 to TRBJ2-1; D is uncertain. Germline values: CDR1 MDHEN, CDR2 SYDVKM. The germline V and J ends were trimmed by 4 bases and 0 bases, with 13 bases remaining between them. This CDR3 has 16 amino acids. As DNA, the CDR3 is TGTGCCAGCAGTTCCGGTGCAGCGAGCTCCTACAATGAGCAGTTCTTC. Translating gives CASSSGAASSYNEQFF.

This clone was picked up a small number of times. V gene TRBV4-3 combines with J gene TRBJ2-2, with 12 nucleotides matching TRBD2. V shed 4 bases, J shed 2 bases, and the junction held 2 bases outside the gene matches. The CDR3 length is 16 residues. Germline V CDR1 and CDR2: LGHNA, YSLEER. CDR3 nucleotides: TGCGCCAGCAGCCCGACTAGCGGGGGAAACACCGGGGAGCTGTTTTTT. It specifies CASSPTSGGNTGELFF.

This clone came up many times. The chain joins TRBV7-9 to TRBJ1-4; D perhaps matches TRBD1 (5 bases). The germline V gene has CDR1 SEHNR and CDR2 FQNEAQ (reference sequence). Trimming stripped 2 bases from V and 3 bases from J, with 10 bases between. The CDR3 has 15 residues. This chain's CDR3 is CASSLMGEANEKLFF. CDR3 DNA: TGTGCCAGCAGCTTAATGGGGGAGGCTAATGAAAAACTGTTTTTT.

This clone was seen a single time. This sequence joins TRBV7-2 and TRBJ2-2; 10 nucleotides align to TRBD2. V shed 4 bases, J shed 6 bases, and the junction held 14 bases outside the gene matches. Germline values: CDR1 SGHTA, CDR2 FQGNSA. There are 18 residues in the CDR3. This CDR3 is CASSSGRASGSFAGELFF. The CDR3 nucleotides are TGTGCCAGCAGCTCTGGGAGGGCTAGCGGGAGCTTCGCCGGGGAGCTGTTTTTT.

The chain uses TRBV2 and TRBJ2-1; D call uncertain. The V gene lost 5 bases and the J gene lost 7 bases, with 9 bases spanning the gap. The CDR3 sequence is 12 residues long. Germline assignment: CDR1 SNHLY and CDR2 FYNNEI. Written as DNA, the CDR3 is TGTGCCAGCAGTCCAAGCAGAAATGAGCAGTTCTTC. It yields the protein CASSPSRNEQFF.

V and J are TRBV6-1 and TRBJ1-1; the D gene is possibly TRBD1 (6 bases). CDR3 length equals 13 residues. Germline CDR1 MNHNS, CDR2 SASEGT. The V end lost 5 bases, the J end lost 5 bases, and 12 bases lay between the germline ends. CDR3 in DNA: TGTGCCAGCAGTACCACAGGGTCGACTGAAGCTTTCTTT. Translated: CASSTTGSTEAFF.

This clone has at least ten counts. This sequence joins TRBV6-5 and TRBJ1-2; a weak D match, TRBD1 (5 bases). Trimming took off 0 bases at V and 6 bases at J, with 14 bases between the two ends. Germline V gives CDR1 MNHEY, CDR2 SVGAGI. This CDR3 has 15 amino acids. The CDR3 sequence is CASSYSTAHLNGYTF. CDR3 DNA: TGTGCCAGCAGTTACTCGACAGCCCACCTTAATGGCTACACCTTC.

This clone came up a few times. The V gene is TRBV18, the J gene TRBJ1-3; maybe TRBD1 (5 bases). The CDR3 has 16 residues. Looked up from germline, CDR1 is KGHSH and CDR2 is LQKENI. The V and J ends lost 0 bases and 2 bases respectively, with 11 bases between them. The CDR3 loop is CASSPPDSRPGNTIYF. CDR3 DNA sequence: TGTGCCAGCTCACCACCAGACAGCCGCCCTGGAAACACCATATATTTT. Filled out from reference TRBV18 and TRBJ1-3, the complete variable domain reads NAGVMQNPRHLVRRRGQEARLRCSPMKGHSHVYWYRQLPEEGLKFMVYLQKENIIDESGMPKERFSAEFPKEGPSILRIQQVVRGDSAAYFCASSPPDSRPGNTIYFGEGSWLTVV.

The chain recombines TRBV15 with TRBJ1-1; no clear D gene. Germline V gene lookup returns CDR1 LNHNV and CDR2 YYDKDF (reference sequence). The CDR3 is made up of 13 amino acids. Deletions cut 3 bases from V and 1 base from J, with 6 bases between. This CDR3 is CATSRRENTEAFF. The CDR3 DNA follows: TGTGCCACCAGCAGGCGAGAGAACACTGAAGCTTTCTTT.

In its sample, this clone was seen many times. The rearrangement links TRBV10-1 to TRBJ2-1; D might be TRBD1 or TRBD2, each matching 5 bases. This CDR3 contains 13 residues. V shed 5 bases and J shed 9 bases, with 14 bases lying between them. CDR1 WNHNN and CDR2 SYGVQD come from the germline V gene (reference sequence). The chain's CDR3 is CASSSRDAPEQFF. CDR3 DNA sequence: TGCGCCAGCAGTAGCCGGGACGCCCCTGAGCAGTTCTTC.

This chain links TRBV4-2 with TRBJ2-2, with a tentative D call TRBD1 (6 bases). The V gene lost 4 bases and the J gene lost 5 bases, with 20 bases spanning the gap. The CDR3 length is 17 residues. CDR1 LGHNA and CDR2 YNFKEQ come from the germline V gene. Written as DNA, the CDR3 is TGTGCCAGCAGCCCCCTGGGGGCAGAAGGACCGACCGGGGAGCTGTTTTTT. Translation gives CASSPLGAEGPTGELFF.

The V call is TRBV28, the J call TRBJ1-1; D is unresolved. Trimming cost V 6 bases and J 0 bases, with 11 bases left between them. Looked up from germline, CDR1 is MDHEN and CDR2 is SYDVKM. This CDR3 has 14 residues. Written as DNA, the CDR3 is TGTGCCAGCAGGGCAGAGATCATGAACACTGAAGCTTTCTTT. As protein: CASRAEIMNTEAFF.

V and J are TRBV27 and TRBJ2-2; weak D call: TRBD2 (6 bases). CDR1 is MNHEY, CDR2 SMNVEV, per germline (reference sequence). Trimming pared 5 bases from V and 0 bases from J, leaving 13 bases between. The CDR3 is 16 residues long. CDR3 loop: CASSRGGPPNTGELFF. Here the CDR3 DNA reads TGTGCCAGCAGTCGCGGAGGGCCACCGAACACCGGGGAGCTGTTTTTT.

The chain has TRBV13 and TRBJ2-1; a weak D match, TRBD2 (6 bases). Trimming removed 3 bases from V and 6 bases from J, with 15 bases in between. The CDR3 covers 15 residues. Per germline, CDR1 PRHDT and CDR2 FYEKMQ (reference sequence). The CDR3 DNA reads TGTGCCAGCAGCTTCTGGGACTTTAGTCGCAATGAGCAGTTCTTC. This encodes CASSFWDFSRNEQFF.

The chain combines TRBV4-2 with TRBJ1-5; D is perhaps TRBD1 (5 bases). The CDR3 covers 16 residues. Trimming took 0 bases from V and 6 from J, leaving 15 bases between them. Germline CDR1 is LGHNA and CDR2 is YNFKEQ. The CDR3 coding sequence is TGTGCCAGCAGCCAAGAAGGTGGTCGGGGACCTCAGCCCCAGCATTTT. Translation: CASSQEGGRGPQPQHF.

CDR3 loop: CASSQSGGAYEQYF. In DNA form, the CDR3 reads TGTGCCAGCAGCCAGAGCGGGGGGGCCTACGAGCAGTACTTC. This sequence joins TRBV5-4 and TRBJ2-7, with 10 bases aligning to TRBD2. The CDR3 has 14 residues. The germline gives CDR1 SGHNT, CDR2 YYREEE (reference sequence). V lost 4 bases to trimming and J lost 2 bases; unmatched junction nucleotides: 3.

The rearrangement uses TRBV30 and TRBJ1-2; 9 bases align to TRBD1. Germline lookup yields CDR1 GTSNPN and CDR2 SVGIG (reference sequence). Germline trimming cut 4 bases from V and 5 bases from J; bases unmatched to any gene: 5. The CDR3 length is 13 residues. The chain's CDR3 is CAWIGTGNYGYTF. CDR3 nucleotides: TGTGCCTGGATAGGGACAGGGAATTATGGCTACACCTTC.

The J gene is TRBJ2-7, the V gene TRBV19; no definite D call. The germline CDR1 and CDR2 sequences are LNHDA and SQIVND (reference sequence). CDR3 size: 13 residues. The V end was cut by 1 base, the J end by 7 bases, with 11 bases between. The CDR3 DNA is TGTGCCAGTAGTATAGTTGCAGACCGAGAGCAGTACTTC. Translated: CASSIVADREQYF.

This clone appeared a single time. V is TRBV28 and J is TRBJ2-1, with 9 bases lining up with TRBD1. This CDR3 contains 16 residues. Trimming took 5 bases from V and 4 from J; bases not matched to a gene: 9. Germline CDR1 is MDHEN and CDR2 is SYDVKM. The CDR3 spells CASSLGGQGPYNEQFF. In nucleotides, the CDR3 is TGTGCCAGCAGTCTAGGGGGACAGGGCCCTTACAATGAGCAGTTCTTC.

The chain has TRBV5-1 and TRBJ2-5; 8 nucleotides agree with TRBD1. With 4 bases clipped from V and 5 bases from J, the junction kept 7 bases outside the gene matches. The CDR3 runs to 14 residues. In germline, CDR1 is SGHRS, CDR2 YFSETQ. CDR3: CASSGRTGWETQYF. For the CDR3, the DNA is TGCGCCAGCAGCGGACGGACAGGGTGGGAGACCCAGTACTTC.